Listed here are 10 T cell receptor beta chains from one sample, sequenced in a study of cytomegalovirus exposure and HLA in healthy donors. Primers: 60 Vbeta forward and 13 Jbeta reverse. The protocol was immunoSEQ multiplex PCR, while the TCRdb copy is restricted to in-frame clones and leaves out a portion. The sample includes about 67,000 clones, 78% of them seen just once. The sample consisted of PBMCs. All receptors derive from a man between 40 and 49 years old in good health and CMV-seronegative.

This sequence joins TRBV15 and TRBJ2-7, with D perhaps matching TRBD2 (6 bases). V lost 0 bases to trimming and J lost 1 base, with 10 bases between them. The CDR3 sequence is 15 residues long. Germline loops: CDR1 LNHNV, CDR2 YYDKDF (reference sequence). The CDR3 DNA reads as TGTGCCACCAGCAGAGATGCGGGGAGATCCTACGAGCAGTACTTC. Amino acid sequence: CATSRDAGRSYEQYF.

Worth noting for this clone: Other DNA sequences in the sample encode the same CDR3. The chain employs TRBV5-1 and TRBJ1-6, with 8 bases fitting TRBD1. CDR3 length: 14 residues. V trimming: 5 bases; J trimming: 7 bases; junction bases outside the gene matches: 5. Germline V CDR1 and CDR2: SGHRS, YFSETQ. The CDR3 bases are TGCGCCAGCAGTTCCGGACAGGGAAATTCACCCCTCCACTTT. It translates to CASSSGQGNSPLHF. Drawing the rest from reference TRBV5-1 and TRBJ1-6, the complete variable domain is KAGVTQTPRYLIKTRGQQVTLSCSPISGHRSVSWYQQTPGQGLQFLFEYFSETQRNKGNFPGRFSGRQFSNSRSEMNVSTLELGDSALYLCASSSGQGNSPLHFGNGTRLTVT.

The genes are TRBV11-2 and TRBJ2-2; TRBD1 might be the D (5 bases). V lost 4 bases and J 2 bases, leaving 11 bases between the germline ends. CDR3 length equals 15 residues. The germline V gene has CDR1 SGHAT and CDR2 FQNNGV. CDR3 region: CASSSRTKNTGELFF. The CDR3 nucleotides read TGTGCCAGCAGCTCTCGGACAAAAAACACCGGGGAGCTGTTTTTT.

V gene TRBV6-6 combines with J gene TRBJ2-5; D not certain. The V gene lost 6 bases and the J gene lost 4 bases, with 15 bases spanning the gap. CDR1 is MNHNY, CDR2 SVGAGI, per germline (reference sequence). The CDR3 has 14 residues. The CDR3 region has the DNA TGTGCCAGCAGACCCTCTACGCCTGCAGAGACCCAGTACTTC. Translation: CASRPSTPAETQYF.

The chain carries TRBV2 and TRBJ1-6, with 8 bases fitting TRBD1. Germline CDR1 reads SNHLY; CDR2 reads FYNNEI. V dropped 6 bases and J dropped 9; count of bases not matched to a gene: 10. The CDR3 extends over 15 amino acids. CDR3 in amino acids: CASRTRDRSVSPLHF. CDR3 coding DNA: TGTGCCAGCAGGACCAGGGACAGGTCTGTTTCACCCCTCCACTTT.

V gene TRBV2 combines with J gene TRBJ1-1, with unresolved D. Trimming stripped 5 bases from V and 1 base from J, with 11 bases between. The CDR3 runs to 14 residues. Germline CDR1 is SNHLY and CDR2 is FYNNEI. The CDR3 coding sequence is TGTGCCAGCAGTTACGAGGGAACGAACACTGAAGCTTTCTTT. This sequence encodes CASSYEGTNTEAFF.

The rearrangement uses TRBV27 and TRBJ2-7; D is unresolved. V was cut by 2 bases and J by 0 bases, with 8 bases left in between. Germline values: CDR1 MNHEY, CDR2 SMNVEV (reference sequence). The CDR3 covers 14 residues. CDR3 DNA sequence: TGTGCCAGCAGTTTAACTACGGCCTCCTACGAGCAGTACTTC. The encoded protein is CASSLTTASYEQYF.

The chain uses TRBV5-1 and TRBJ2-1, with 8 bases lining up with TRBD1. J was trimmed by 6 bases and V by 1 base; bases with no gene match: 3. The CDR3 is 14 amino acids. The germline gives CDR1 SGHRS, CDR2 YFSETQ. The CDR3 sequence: CASSLTGQGNEQFF. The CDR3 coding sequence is TGCGCCAGCAGCTTGACAGGACAGGGCAATGAGCAGTTCTTC. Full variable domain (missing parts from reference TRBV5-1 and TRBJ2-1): KAGVTQTPRYLIKTRGQQVTLSCSPISGHRSVSWYQQTPGQGLQFLFEYFSETQRNKGNFPGRFSGRQFSNSRSEMNVSTLELGDSALYLCASSLTGQGNEQFFGPGTRLTVL.

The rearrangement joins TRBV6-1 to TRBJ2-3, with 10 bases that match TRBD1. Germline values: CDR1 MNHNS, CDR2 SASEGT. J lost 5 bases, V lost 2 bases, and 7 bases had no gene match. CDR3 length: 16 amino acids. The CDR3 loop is CASSELTTGGKDTQYF. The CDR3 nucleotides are TGTGCCAGCAGTGAACTCACGACAGGGGGCAAAGATACGCAGTATTTT.

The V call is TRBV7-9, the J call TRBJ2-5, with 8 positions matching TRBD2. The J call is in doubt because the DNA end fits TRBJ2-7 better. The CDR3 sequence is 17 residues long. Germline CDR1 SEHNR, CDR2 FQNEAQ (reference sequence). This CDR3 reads CASSLVAGGPNSYEQYF. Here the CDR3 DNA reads TGTGCCAGCAGCTTGGTTGCGGGGGGCCCCAACTCCTACGAGCAGTACTTC.